These 32 T cell receptor beta chains originate from one sample sequenced in a study of blood T cell repertoires in COVID-19. The assay was immunoSEQ multiplex PCR, and TCRdb's table has in-frame clones only and misses some. The data hold 85,000 to 100,000 clones, with just over 90% observed a single time. The sample comprised peripheral blood. The receptors stem from a man between 60 and 70 years old with acute or convalescent COVID-19.

The chain has TRBV5-4 and TRBJ2-7; TRBD1 matches at 8 bases. Germline V CDR1 and CDR2: SGHNT, YYREEE (reference sequence). V was pared by 1 base and J by 6 bases, with 3 bases of the junction left unmatched. The CDR3 runs to 13 residues. In DNA, the CDR3 is TGTGCCAGCAGCTTGCCTGGACAGGGCGAGCAGTACTTC. It codes for CASSLPGQGEQYF.

V is TRBV5-1 and J is TRBJ2-2; possibly TRBD1 for D (5 bases). Looked up from germline, CDR1 is SGHRS and CDR2 is YFSETQ. V was pared by 5 bases and J by 0 bases, with 11 bases between. This CDR3 has 15 amino acids. The CDR3 coding sequence is TGCGCCAGCAGTGGCCAGGGTTCGAACACCGGGGAGCTGTTTTTT. This translates into CASSGQGSNTGELFF.

The rearrangement uses TRBV7-8 and TRBJ1-1; 10 bases align to TRBD1. The J segment lost 10 bases and the V segment lost 4 bases, leaving 9 bases of the junction unmatched. There are 14 residues in the CDR3. CDR1 is SGHVS, CDR2 FQNEAQ, per germline. The CDR3 DNA follows: TGTGCCAGCAGCTCGACAGGGGGCGAAGTTGGAGCTTTCTTT. This sequence encodes CASSSTGGEVGAFF.

V and J are TRBV7-9 and TRBJ1-1; TRBD1 agrees at 7 bases. Germline loops: CDR1 SEHNR, CDR2 FQNEAQ (reference sequence). Trimming cost V 4 bases and J 8 bases; bases outside gene matches: 13. The CDR3 is 15 residues long. The CDR3 DNA follows: TGTGCCAGCAGCTCAATTACCGGGACAGCACCCGAAGCTTTCTTT. This encodes CASSSITGTAPEAFF. Supplemented by reference TRBV7-9 and TRBJ1-1, the full variable domain reads DTGVSQNPRHKITKRGQNVTFRCDPISEHNRLYWYRQTLGQGPEFLTYFQNEAQLEKSRLLSDRFSAERPKGSFSTLEIQRTEQGDSAMYLCASSSITGTAPEAFFGQGTRLTVV.

The chain combines TRBV30 with TRBJ1-4; 9 bases are a match to TRBD1. This CDR3 contains 15 residues. Per the germline V gene, CDR1 is GTSNPN and CDR2 is SVGIG (reference sequence). With V trimmed by 5 bases and J by 3 bases, 7 bases remained unmatched. Written as DNA, the CDR3 is TGTGCCTGGCCTTACAGGGGGCCAGCTAATGAAAAACTGTTTTTT. This codes for CAWPYRGPANEKLFF.

As DNA, the CDR3 is TGCGCCAGCACCATTGGAGGGGTGAACACTGAAGCTTTCTTT. Protein product: CASTIGGVNTEAFF. V gene TRBV5-1 combines with J gene TRBJ1-1; tentative D call: TRBD1 (5 bases). The germline V gene encodes CDR1 SGHRS and CDR2 YFSETQ. The V end was cut by 6 bases, the J end by 0 bases, with 12 bases between. This CDR3 has 14 residues.

The chain joins TRBV29-1 to TRBJ1-2, with 7 positions matching TRBD1. J lost 2 bases, V lost 4 bases, and 4 bases had no gene match. Germline V lookup: CDR1 SQVTM, CDR2 ANQGSEA. The CDR3 loop spans 13 amino acids. The CDR3 sequence: CSVAEGANYGYTF. CDR3 in DNA: TGCAGCGTTGCGGAGGGGGCCAACTATGGCTACACCTTC. The variable domain in full, with the rest retrieved from reference TRBV29-1 and TRBJ1-2, is SAVISQKPSRDICQRGTSLTIQCQVDSQVTMMFWYRQQPGQSLTLIATANQGSEATYESGFVIDKFPISRPNLTFSTLTVSNMSPEDSSIYLCSVAEGANYGYTFGSGTRLTVV.

The genes are TRBV3-1 (or the pseudogene TRBV3-2) and TRBJ1-2; D is ambiguous. Germline CDR1 is LGHDT and CDR2 is YNNKEL (reference sequence). The CDR3 length is 14 residues. V lost 2 bases and J lost 1, with 8 bases in between. In nucleotides, the CDR3 is TGTGCCAGCAGCCAATGGGCCGGTAACTATGGCTACACCTTC. As protein: CASSQWAGNYGYTF.

The chain couples TRBV5-1 to TRBJ2-1; D unresolved. CDR3 size: 10 residues. Germline CDR1 reads SGHRS; CDR2 reads YFSETQ. V was shortened by 7 bases and J by 9 bases, with 8 bases between the two germline ends. In nucleotides, the CDR3 is TGCGCCAGCCCTATCGGTGAGCAGTTCTTC. Protein sequence: CASPIGEQFF.

The chain combines TRBV19 with TRBJ2-1; tentative D call: TRBD2 (5 bases). Germline loops: CDR1 LNHDA, CDR2 SQIVND (reference sequence). The CDR3 has 14 amino acids. Trimming left V 9 bases short and J 4 bases short, with 16 bases between. The CDR3 sequence is CASLKTGSYNEQFF. As DNA, the CDR3 is TGTGCCAGCCTCAAAACGGGGTCTTACAATGAGCAGTTCTTC.

The chain joins TRBV19 to TRBJ2-5; tentative D call: TRBD2 (5 bases). Germline V gene sequence: CDR1 LNHDA, CDR2 SQIVND (reference sequence). The CDR3 has 15 amino acids. Between the trimmed V and J ends, which lost 6 bases and 1 base, there was a span of 15 bases. The CDR3 region is CASSISGIAQETQYF. In nucleotides, the CDR3 is TGTGCCAGTAGCATATCGGGGATCGCCCAAGAGACCCAGTACTTC.

J is TRBJ2-4 and V is TRBV5-4; D is perhaps TRBD2 (6 bases). The V gene's germline CDR1 is SGHNT and CDR2 YYREEE (reference sequence). The CDR3 has 15 amino acids. The V and J ends lost 2 bases and 1 base respectively, with 10 bases between them. The CDR3 sequence is CASSFGGVAKNIQYF. CDR3 bases: TGTGCCAGCAGCTTTGGAGGGGTTGCCAAAAACATTCAGTACTTC.

This chain joins TRBV7-8 and TRBJ1-5; 8 positions agree with TRBD1. V shed 5 bases, J shed 2 bases, and the junction held 20 bases outside the gene matches. Germline CDR1 SGHVS, CDR2 FQNEAQ. The CDR3 runs 20 residues. CDR3 in amino acids: CASSGGTGQDHRHGNQPQHF. For the CDR3, the DNA is TGTGCCAGCAGCGGAGGGACGGGACAGGACCACCGTCATGGCAATCAGCCCCAGCATTTT.

The chain carries TRBV5-1 and TRBJ1-2, with a tentative D call TRBD1 (5 bases). The CDR3 sequence is 15 residues long. V was pared by 0 bases and J by 4 bases, with 13 bases between. Germline CDR1 SGHRS, CDR2 YFSETQ. This chain's CDR3 is CASSLGGTSSYGYTF. CDR3 coding DNA: TGCGCCAGCAGCTTGGGGGGGACTTCCAGCTATGGCTACACCTTC.

The chain couples TRBV10-1 to TRBJ1-1; 7 bases fit TRBD1. J gave up 2 bases and V 6 bases, and 6 bases lay outside the gene matches. The CDR3 spans 14 residues. The germline CDR1 and CDR2 sequences are WNHNN and SYGVQD (reference sequence). CDR3 sequence (DNA): TGCGCCAGCAGGTCCGGGACAGAAAACACTGAAGCTTTCTTT. Protein sequence: CASRSGTENTEAFF.

This sequence joins TRBV5-5 and TRBJ1-6, with 8 bases that match TRBD1. The CDR3 has 16 residues. CDR1 SGHKS and CDR2 YYEKEE come from the germline V gene (reference sequence). Unmatched junction bases numbered 13, after V lost 4 bases and J lost 10 bases. The CDR3 loop reads CASSNLRQGPGSPLHF. CDR3 in DNA: TGTGCCAGCAGCAACCTGAGACAGGGGCCAGGGTCACCCCTCCACTTT.

The rearrangement joins TRBV10-3 to TRBJ1-6, with a weak D call TRBD1 (5 bases). Trimming shortened V by 6 bases and J by 3 bases, and 9 bases separated the two germline ends. The CDR3 is made up of 14 amino acids. The germline CDR1 and CDR2 sequences are ENHRY and SYGVKD. The DNA for the CDR3 is TGTGCCATCAGCGGACAAAACTATAATTCACCCCTCCACTTT. Its translation: CAISGQNYNSPLHF.

V is TRBV4-1 and J is TRBJ1-4, with D possibly TRBD1 on 5 matching bases. Trimming removed 0 bases from V and 3 bases from J, with 8 bases in between. The CDR3 extends over 15 amino acids. Per the germline V gene, CDR1 is MGHRA and CDR2 is YSYEKL. The CDR3 sequence: CASSQDGASNEKLFF. The CDR3 DNA reads as TGCGCCAGCAGCCAAGATGGGGCTTCTAATGAAAAACTGTTTTTT.

V usage is TRBV19 and J usage is TRBJ1-5; the D is unclear. The CDR3 has 14 residues. Germline V gives CDR1 LNHDA, CDR2 SQIVND (reference sequence). V gave up 2 bases and J gave up 5 bases, with 10 bases separating them. CDR3: CASSILEVHQPQHF. CDR3 DNA: TGTGCCAGTAGTATACTCGAGGTCCATCAGCCCCAGCATTTT.

This chain joins TRBV6-5 and TRBJ1-5, with unresolved D. This CDR3 has 13 residues. V lost 2 bases, J lost 7 bases, and 9 bases lay in between. Germline V CDR1 and CDR2: MNHEY, SVGAGI. The CDR3 here is CASSYEGGQPQHF. DNA for the CDR3: TGTGCCAGCAGTTACGAGGGCGGCCAGCCCCAGCATTTT.

The chain couples TRBV15 to TRBJ1-4; 9 nucleotides agree with TRBD1. This CDR3 is built from 17 residues. CDR1 and CDR2 (germline): LNHNV, YYDKDF (reference sequence). V gave up 5 bases and J gave up 2 bases; unmatched junction bases: 9. The DNA for the CDR3 is TGTGCCACCAGCGGAATCACAGGGGGCCGGACTAATGAAAAACTGTTTTTT. The encoded protein is CATSGITGGRTNEKLFF.

This chain links TRBV3-1 (or the pseudogene TRBV3-2) with TRBJ1-1, with D unresolved. V lost 0 bases to trimming and J lost 10 bases, with 12 bases between them. The V gene's germline CDR1 is LGHDT and CDR2 YNNKEL (reference sequence). The CDR3 loop spans 13 amino acids. The CDR3 here is CASSQEGEQPAFF. The CDR3 coding sequence is TGTGCCAGCAGCCAAGAAGGAGAGCAACCAGCTTTCTTT.

V is TRBV7-2 and J is TRBJ1-3; weak D call: TRBD1 (5 bases). In germline, CDR1 is SGHTA, CDR2 FQGNSA. V shed 2 bases and J shed 8 bases, with 10 bases lying between them. The CDR3 length is 13 residues. The CDR3 nucleotides read TGTGCCAGCAGCTTACAGGGAAGCGACACCATATATTTT. It translates to CASSLQGSDTIYF. The complete variable domain, with remaining parts taken from reference TRBV7-2 and TRBJ1-3, reads GAGVSQSPSNKVTEKGKDVELRCDPISGHTALYWYRQSLGQGLEFLIYFQGNSAPDKSGLPSDRFSAERTGGSVSTLTIQRTQQEDSAVYLCASSLQGSDTIYFGEGSWLTVV.

The chain recombines TRBV5-1 with TRBJ1-2; 7 bases line up with TRBD1. Germline CDR1 and CDR2: SGHRS and YFSETQ. CDR3 length: 14 residues. Germline trimming cut 4 bases from V and 0 bases from J; bases unmatched to any gene: 3. Here the CDR3 reads CASSGTDANYGYTF. CDR3 bases: TGCGCCAGCAGCGGGACAGACGCTAACTATGGCTACACCTTC.

This chain connects TRBV29-1 to TRBJ1-1; D remains ambiguous. The germline CDR1 and CDR2 sequences are SQVTM and ANQGSEA. Trimming stripped 2 bases from V and 5 bases from J, with 24 bases between. The CDR3 length is 17 residues. In nucleotides, the CDR3 is TGCAGCGTTGAAAAGTACCGAGACCGCTATAGAGGAACTGAAGCTTTCTTT. As protein: CSVEKYRDRYRGTEAFF.

The chain recombines TRBV5-1 with TRBJ1-1; no clear D. The CDR3 has 11 amino acids. V dropped 5 bases and J dropped 5 bases, with 7 bases sitting between them. Germline V lookup: CDR1 SGHRS, CDR2 YFSETQ. The CDR3 spells CASRMETEAFF. CDR3 DNA sequence: TGCGCCAGCAGAATGGAGACTGAAGCTTTCTTT.

As regards this clone: At the DNA level, this CDR3 is encoded by other sequences in the same sample as well. J is TRBJ1-5 and V is TRBV19, with D perhaps TRBD1 (6 bases). CDR1 LNHDA and CDR2 SQIVND come from the germline V gene (reference sequence). With 1 base removed from V and 2 bases from J, the gap between germline ends came to 9 bases. The CDR3 has 15 residues. The CDR3 region has the DNA TGTGCCAGTAGTATAGGGACAGTAGGCAATCAGCCCCAGCATTTT. Residues: CASSIGTVGNQPQHF.

With regard to this clone: The junction departs from germline at one end; a sequencing error may be responsible. The chain links TRBV6-5 to TRBJ1-4; TRBD1 matches 9 bases. The germline CDR1 and CDR2 sequences are MNHEY and SVGAGI. The CDR3 runs 15 residues. CDR3 amino acids: CASSDSGTGSEKLFF. In DNA form, the CDR3 reads TGTGCCAGCAGTGACTCCGGGACAGGGTCTGAAAAACTGTTTTTT.

The chain combines TRBV30 with TRBJ2-5; 7 bases map to TRBD1. The CDR3 length is 14 residues. Germline CDR1 GTSNPN, CDR2 SVGIG (reference sequence). V gave up 8 bases and J gave up 1 base; unmatched junction bases: 10. Here the CDR3 DNA reads TGTGCCCGGGACAGCGGCACCTCCCAAGAGACCCAGTACTTC. This translates into CARDSGTSQETQYF.

The chain couples TRBV5-1 to TRBJ2-7, with 8 bases that match TRBD2. V was pared by 1 base and J by 6 bases, with 6 bases of the junction left unmatched. The germline V gene has CDR1 SGHRS and CDR2 YFSETQ. The CDR3 runs 14 residues. This CDR3 is CASSLSQSGGEQYF. CDR3 DNA: TGCGCCAGCAGCTTGTCTCAGAGCGGGGGCGAGCAGTACTTC. The variable domain in full, completed from reference TRBV5-1 and TRBJ2-7, reads KAGVTQTPRYLIKTRGQQVTLSCSPISGHRSVSWYQQTPGQGLQFLFEYFSETQRNKGNFPGRFSGRQFSNSRSEMNVSTLELGDSALYLCASSLSQSGGEQYFGPGTRLTVT.

The chain is built from TRBV3-1 (or the pseudogene TRBV3-2) and TRBJ1-6; 8 nucleotides line up with TRBD1. From germline, CDR1 is LGHDT and CDR2 YNNKEL (reference sequence). The CDR3 sequence is 15 residues long. V was pared by 2 bases and J by 9 bases, with 6 bases of the junction left unmatched. In DNA, the CDR3 is TGTGCCAGCAGCCAACAGGACAGGGATGGTTCACCCCTCCACTTT. As protein: CASSQQDRDGSPLHF.

V is TRBV21-1 and J is TRBJ2-5; the D call TRBD2 from the table was never checked on the DNA. TRBV21-1 is a listed pseudogene. CDR3 length: 16 residues. The CDR3 protein is CASSFRLGTSQETQYF. CDR3 bases: TGTGCCAGCAGCTTCCGACTGGGGACTTCTCAAGAGACCCAGTACTTC.